The 21 T cell receptor beta chains in this list originate from one sample, sequenced in a study of blood T cell repertoires in COVID-19. TCRdb keeps only in-frame clones here, not all; method: immunoSEQ multiplex PCR. The table records about 280,000 clones, about nine tenths of them present only once. The material sequenced was peripheral blood. These receptors were taken from a woman aged 40-49 years who had recovered from COVID-19.

The chain uses TRBV3-1 (or the pseudogene TRBV3-2) and TRBJ2-2, with 11 bases matching TRBD2. J was trimmed by 6 bases and V by 1 base; bases with no gene match: 7. Germline CDR1 and CDR2: LGHDT and YNNKEL (reference sequence). There are 17 residues in the CDR3. The CDR3: CASSQGQGGLAAGELFF. Written as DNA, the CDR3 is TGTGCCAGCAGCCAAGGACAGGGGGGACTAGCGGCCGGGGAGCTGTTTTTT.

The V gene is TRBV27, the J gene TRBJ1-5; D might be TRBD1 (6 bases). This CDR3 is 17 amino acids long. The V gene's germline CDR1 is MNHEY and CDR2 SMNVEV (reference sequence). Trimming took 6 bases from V and 1 from J, leaving 19 bases between them. The CDR3, as DNA: TGTGCCAGCAGCCCGGACCGCTCGAGGGGGAGCAATCAGCCCCAGCATTTT. Residues: CASSPDRSRGSNQPQHF.

V usage is TRBV27 and J usage is TRBJ1-1; no clear D gene. The length of the CDR3 is 14 residues. CDR1 and CDR2 (germline): MNHEY, SMNVEV (reference sequence). The ends were cut back, 8 bases at V and 5 bases at J, with 18 bases in the middle. The CDR3 DNA reads TGTGCCAGCCGACCAGGTGCAGAAGGAACTGAAGCTTTCTTT. This codes for CASRPGAEGTEAFF.

The V call is TRBV19, the J call TRBJ2-7; the match to TRBD1 covers 7 bases. The germline V gene encodes CDR1 LNHDA and CDR2 SQIVND (reference sequence). V dropped 4 bases and J dropped 7; count of bases not matched to a gene: 7. The CDR3 is made up of 13 amino acids. CDR3 sequence reads: CASSRTGEREQYF. The CDR3 nucleotides are TGTGCCAGTAGTAGAACAGGGGAGAGGGAGCAGTACTTC. Full variable domain (rest looked up from reference TRBV19 and TRBJ2-7): DGGITQSPKYLFRKEGQNVTLSCEQNLNHDAMYWYRQDPGQGLRLIYYSQIVNDFQKGDIAEGYSVSREKKESFPLTVTSAQKNPTAFYLCASSRTGEREQYFGPGTRLTVT.

V and J are TRBV13 and TRBJ2-7; 10 nucleotides match TRBD2. The CDR3 is made up of 19 amino acids. Germline V gene sequence: CDR1 PRHDT, CDR2 FYEKMQ (reference sequence). V shed 3 bases and J 0 bases; nucleotides not matched to a gene: 14. CDR3 residues: CASSFGPIWLAGASYEQYF. CDR3 coding DNA: TGTGCCAGCAGCTTCGGTCCCATCTGGCTAGCGGGAGCCTCCTACGAGCAGTACTTC.

This rearrangement joins TRBV28 to TRBJ1-3, with TRBD1 identical over 12 bases. This CDR3 spans 18 amino acids. V lost 3 bases to trimming and J lost 13 bases; unmatched junction nucleotides: 19. Germline CDR1 is MDHEN and CDR2 is SYDVKM. CDR3 protein: CASSFVGTGGIRENRIYF. The CDR3 DNA is TGTGCCAGCAGTTTTGTAGGGACAGGGGGCATTAGGGAGAATCGGATATATTTT.

The V call is TRBV6-5, the J call TRBJ1-1; a possible D gene is TRBD1 (5 bases). Trimming pared 2 bases from V and 3 bases from J, leaving 7 bases between. The length of the CDR3 is 13 residues. Germline V gene lookup returns CDR1 MNHEY and CDR2 SVGAGI. The CDR3 sequence is CASSYGGDTEAFF. The CDR3 coding sequence is TGTGCCAGCAGTTACGGGGGGGACACTGAAGCTTTCTTT.

This chain connects TRBV28 to TRBJ1-1, with D uncertain. This CDR3 is built from 14 residues. Trimming cost V 10 bases and J 4 bases, with 19 bases left between them. CDR1 is MDHEN and CDR2 is SYDVKM in the germline V gene. CDR3 in amino acids: CATLNREVVTEAFF. For the CDR3, the DNA is TGTGCCACCTTAAATCGGGAGGTGGTCACTGAAGCTTTCTTT. The full variable domain, rest sourced from reference TRBV28 and TRBJ1-1, is DVKVTQSSRYLVKRTGEKVFLECVQDMDHENMFWYRQDPGLGLRLIYFSYDVKMKEKGDIPEGYSVSREKKERFSLILESASTNQTSMYLCATLNREVVTEAFFGQGTRLTVV.

The chain recombines TRBV2 with TRBJ1-2; D is possibly TRBD1 (6 bases). Trimming shortened V by 8 bases and J by 6 bases, and 16 bases separated the two germline ends. Germline lookup yields CDR1 SNHLY and CDR2 FYNNEI. This CDR3 has 13 amino acids. CDR3 coding DNA: TGTGCCAGCGCGAACAGGGTTGGCGATGGCTACACCTTC. Protein: CASANRVGDGYTF.

The chain employs TRBV18 and TRBJ1-6; the D gene is possibly TRBD1 (5 bases). V lost 8 bases to trimming and J lost 6 bases, with 11 bases between them. There are 13 residues in the CDR3. CDR1 is KGHSH, CDR2 LQKENI, per germline. The CDR3 DNA reads TGTGCCAGCAAACAGGATATTAATTCACCCCTCCACTTT. Its translation is CASKQDINSPLHF.

The chain carries TRBV3-1 (or the pseudogene TRBV3-2) and TRBJ1-1; 8 nucleotides match TRBD1. Germline loops: CDR1 LGHDT, CDR2 YNNKEL (reference sequence). Trimming at V came to 4 bases and at J to 4 bases, leaving 5 bases not matched to a gene. CDR3 length: 14 residues. In nucleotides, the CDR3 is TGTGCCAGCAGCCTCAGGGGGCCCGGCACTGAAGCTTTCTTT. Translation: CASSLRGPGTEAFF.

This clone has just a few counts. The V gene is TRBV28, the J gene TRBJ2-2; D remains unclear. CDR1 and CDR2 from the germline V gene are MDHEN and SYDVKM. This CDR3 is 13 amino acids long. Trimming left V 3 bases short and J 7 bases short, with 9 bases between. CDR3 sequence (DNA): TGTGCCAGCAGTTTTTTGAGGAGCGGGGAGCTGTTTTTT. Translation: CASSFLRSGELFF.

This clone was counted once. The gene calls are TRBV7-6 and TRBJ2-1; 13 bases map to TRBD2. CDR1 is SGHVS, CDR2 FNYEAQ, per germline. With 1 base clipped from V and 5 bases from J, the junction kept 2 bases outside the gene matches. CDR3 length: 16 amino acids. The CDR3 bases are TGTGCCAGCAGCTTAGTAGGGACTAGCGGGAACAATGAGCAGTTCTTC. Protein product: CASSLVGTSGNNEQFF.

The chain carries TRBV13 and TRBJ2-5, with 14 bases aligning to TRBD2. The CDR3 runs to 16 residues. V shed 5 bases and J 5 bases; nucleotides not matched to a gene: 7. The germline gives CDR1 PRHDT, CDR2 FYEKMQ (reference sequence). The CDR3 sequence is CASSLRLAGGQETQYF. DNA for the CDR3: TGTGCCAGCAGCCTAAGACTAGCGGGAGGGCAGGAGACCCAGTACTTC.

As regards this clone: Mismatch with germline at one junction end may stem from a read error. V is TRBV5-3 and J is TRBJ1-4; D ambiguous. TRBV5-3 carries the ORF label, with uncertain function. The CDR3 runs to 12 residues. The CDR3 loop is CARSPPAVVGLF. The CDR3 nucleotides are TGTGCCAGAAGCCCGCCGGCGGTGGTGGGTCTATTT.

V and J are TRBV9 and TRBJ2-3; no clear D gene. V gave up 0 bases and J gave up 5 bases, with 7 bases separating them. Germline-derived CDR1 and CDR2 are SGDLS and YYNGEE. The CDR3 is made up of 13 amino acids. Here the CDR3 reads CASSVGAGDTQYF. CDR3 DNA sequence: TGTGCCAGCAGCGTAGGTGCAGGAGATACGCAGTATTTT.

This chain connects TRBV7-9 to TRBJ1-4; no firm D call. V was trimmed by 6 bases and J by 4 bases, leaving 6 bases between them. The CDR3 is made up of 12 amino acids. Germline V gives CDR1 SEHNR, CDR2 FQNEAQ (reference sequence). CDR3 sequence reads: CASRMYNEKLFF. CDR3 nucleotide sequence: TGTGCCAGCAGAATGTATAATGAAAAACTGTTTTTT.

V usage is TRBV12-5 and J usage is TRBJ2-5; D unclear. This CDR3 has 13 residues. Germline CDR1 and CDR2: LGHNT and FRNRAP. V gave up 1 base and J gave up 0 bases, with 3 bases separating them. The CDR3 is CASGLAYQETQYF. CDR3 nucleotide sequence: TGTGCTAGTGGTTTGGCCTACCAAGAGACCCAGTACTTC.

The chain combines TRBV19 with TRBJ2-7, with TRBD2 matching over 8 bases. V was clipped by 3 bases and J by 4 bases; unmatched bases: 5. The CDR3 covers 14 residues. Germline lookup yields CDR1 LNHDA and CDR2 SQIVND (reference sequence). The CDR3 spells CASSIGQRGYEQYF. In DNA form, the CDR3 reads TGTGCCAGTAGTATCGGCCAGCGGGGGTACGAGCAGTACTTC.

This chain links TRBV7-8 with TRBJ1-2; D unclear. V lost 7 bases and J 0 bases, leaving 18 bases between the germline ends. This CDR3 is built from 16 residues. CDR1 is SGHVS and CDR2 is FQNEAQ in the germline V gene. CDR3 protein: CASNPTTAQPNYGYTF. DNA for the CDR3: TGTGCCAGCAACCCGACCACAGCCCAGCCTAACTATGGCTACACCTTC.

The rearrangement joins TRBV10-3 to TRBJ2-3; 7 bases are a match to TRBD1. With V trimmed by 10 bases and J by 0 bases, 10 bases remained unmatched. The germline gives CDR1 ENHRY, CDR2 SYGVKD. CDR3 length: 15 amino acids. The CDR3 sequence is CATGTDASSTDTQYF. CDR3 bases: TGTGCCACCGGGACAGATGCTTCTAGCACAGATACGCAGTATTTT.